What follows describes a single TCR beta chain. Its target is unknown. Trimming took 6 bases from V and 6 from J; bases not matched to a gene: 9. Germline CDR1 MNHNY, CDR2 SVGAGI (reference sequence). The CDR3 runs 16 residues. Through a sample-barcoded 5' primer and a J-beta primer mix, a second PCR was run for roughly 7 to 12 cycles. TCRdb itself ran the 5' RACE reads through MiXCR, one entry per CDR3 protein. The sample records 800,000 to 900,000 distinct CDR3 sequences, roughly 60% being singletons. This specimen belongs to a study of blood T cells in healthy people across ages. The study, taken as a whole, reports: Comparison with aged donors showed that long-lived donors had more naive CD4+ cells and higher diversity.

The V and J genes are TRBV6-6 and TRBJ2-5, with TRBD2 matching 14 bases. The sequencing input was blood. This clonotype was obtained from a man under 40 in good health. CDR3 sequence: CASSPRTSGGRKTQYF. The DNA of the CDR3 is TGTGCCAGCAGCCCCAGGACTAGCGGGGGGAGAAAGACCCAGTACTTC.